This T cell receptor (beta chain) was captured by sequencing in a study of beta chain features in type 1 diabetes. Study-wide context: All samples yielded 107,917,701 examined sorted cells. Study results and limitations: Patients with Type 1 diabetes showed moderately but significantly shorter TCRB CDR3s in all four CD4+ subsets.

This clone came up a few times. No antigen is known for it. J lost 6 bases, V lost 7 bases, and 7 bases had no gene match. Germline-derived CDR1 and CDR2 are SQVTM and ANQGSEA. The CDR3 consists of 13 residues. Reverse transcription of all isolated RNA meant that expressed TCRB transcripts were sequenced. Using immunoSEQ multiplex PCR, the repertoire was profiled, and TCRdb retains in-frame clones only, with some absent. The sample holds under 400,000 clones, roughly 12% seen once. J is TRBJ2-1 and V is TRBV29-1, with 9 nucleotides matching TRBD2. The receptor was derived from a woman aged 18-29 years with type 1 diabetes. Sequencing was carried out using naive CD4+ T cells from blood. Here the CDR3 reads CSASGRQGNEQFF. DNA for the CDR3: TGCAGCGCAAGCGGGAGGCAAGGCAATGAGCAGTTCTTC.